The present T cell receptor beta chain was sequenced within a study of blood T cell repertoires in COVID-19. Germline CDR1 and CDR2: LNHNV and YYDKDF (reference sequence). The CDR3 contains 14 residues. Germline trimming cut 6 bases from V and 3 bases from J; bases unmatched to any gene: 5. The table came from immunoSEQ multiplex PCR; TCRdb's copy has only in-frame clones and leaves some out. This repertoire shows 150,000 to 200,000 clones, 70% to 85% found once; its top ten account for 13% to 15%. Recruits, aged roughly 18 to 95 years, lived in approximately 26 US areas. V gene TRBV15 combines with J gene TRBJ1-5; TRBD1 aligns across 7 bases. Sequences were obtained from PBMCs or T cells enriched from blood (not recorded which). This sequence was found in a man aged 45-60 years who had recovered from COVID-19. This CDR3 is CATRKGTANQPQHF. The DNA of the CDR3 is TGTGCCACCAGGAAAGGGACAGCCAATCAGCCCCAGCATTTT.